This T cell receptor (beta chain) was identified in a study of blood T cell repertoires in COVID-19. On the study more broadly: The United States, Italy and Spain were the sources of the acute and convalescent COVID-19 samples. PBMCs, B-cell-depleted T cells, or T cells were the source of the cDNA or gDNA that made up the material.

Per the study methods: Reference gene primer amplification in the assay estimated nucleated cell counts. Here immunoSEQ multiplex PCR was the method, and the copy in TCRdb shows in-frame clones only, minus some. V, J and clone size were drawn from that table, and D and trimming were deduced from the DNA. Of nearly 110,000 clones in the sample, over 60% are singletons; the top ten hold more than 4%. This CDR3 contains 15 residues. The germline V gene encodes CDR1 MGHRA and CDR2 YSYEKL. With 3 bases clipped from V and 6 bases from J, the junction kept 7 bases outside the gene matches. The genes are TRBV4-1 and TRBJ2-3, with TRBD2 matching over 9 bases. The TCR originated in a man aged 65-85 years with acute or convalescent COVID-19. The sequenced sample consisted of peripheral blood. The CDR3 nucleotides read TGCGCCAGCAGCCAGGGTGGCGGGGGGGCGGATACGCAGTATTTT. This sequence encodes CASSQGGGGADTQYF.